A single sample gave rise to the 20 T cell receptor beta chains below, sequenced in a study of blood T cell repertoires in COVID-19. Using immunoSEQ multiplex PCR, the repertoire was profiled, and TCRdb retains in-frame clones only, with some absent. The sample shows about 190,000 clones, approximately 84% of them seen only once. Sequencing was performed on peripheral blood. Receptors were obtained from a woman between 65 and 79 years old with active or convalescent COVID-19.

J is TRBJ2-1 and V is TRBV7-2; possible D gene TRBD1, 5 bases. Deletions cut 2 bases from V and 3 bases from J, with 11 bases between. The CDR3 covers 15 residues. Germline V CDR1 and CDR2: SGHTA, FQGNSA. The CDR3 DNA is TGTGCCAGCAGCTTAAGTAGGGGCCTCTACAATGAGCAGTTCTTC. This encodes CASSLSRGLYNEQFF.

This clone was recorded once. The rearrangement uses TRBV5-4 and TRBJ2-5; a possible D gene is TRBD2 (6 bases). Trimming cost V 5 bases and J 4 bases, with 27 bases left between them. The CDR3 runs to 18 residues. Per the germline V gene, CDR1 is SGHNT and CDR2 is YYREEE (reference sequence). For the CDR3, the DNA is TGTGCCAGCAGGGGGGGTGGTGCCAAACGGGAGCAGATAGAGACCCAGTACTTC. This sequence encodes CASRGGGAKREQIETQYF. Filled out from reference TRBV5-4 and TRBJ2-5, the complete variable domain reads ETGVTQSPTHLIKTRGQQVTLRCSSQSGHNTVSWYQQALGQGPQFIFQYYREEENGRGNFPPRFSGLQFPNYSSELNVNALELDDSALYLCASRGGGAKREQIETQYFGPGTRLLVL.

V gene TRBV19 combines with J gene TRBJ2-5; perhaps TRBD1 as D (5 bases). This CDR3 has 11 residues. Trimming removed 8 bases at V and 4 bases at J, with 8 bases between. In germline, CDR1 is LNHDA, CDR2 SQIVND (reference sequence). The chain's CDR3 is CASGQGETQYF. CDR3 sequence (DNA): TGTGCCAGTGGGCAGGGAGAGACCCAGTACTTC.

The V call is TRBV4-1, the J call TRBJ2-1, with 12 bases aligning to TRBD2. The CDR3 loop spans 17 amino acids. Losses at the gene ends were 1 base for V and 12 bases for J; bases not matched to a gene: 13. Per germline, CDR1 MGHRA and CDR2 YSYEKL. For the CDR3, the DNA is TGCGCCAGCAGCCAAGGGTCGAGGACTAGCGGGATTGTGGGGCAGTTCTTC. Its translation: CASSQGSRTSGIVGQFF.

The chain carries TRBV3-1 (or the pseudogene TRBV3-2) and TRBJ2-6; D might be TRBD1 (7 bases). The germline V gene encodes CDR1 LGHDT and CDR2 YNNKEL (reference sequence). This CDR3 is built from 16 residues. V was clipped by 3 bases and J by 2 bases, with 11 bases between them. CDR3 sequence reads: CASSQQGGTGANVLTF. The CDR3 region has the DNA TGTGCCAGCAGCCAGCAGGGGGGCACTGGGGCCAACGTCCTGACTTTC.

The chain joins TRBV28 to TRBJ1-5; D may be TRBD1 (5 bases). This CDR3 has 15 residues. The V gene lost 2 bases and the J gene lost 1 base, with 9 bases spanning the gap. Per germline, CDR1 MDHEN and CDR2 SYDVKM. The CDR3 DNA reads TGTGCCAGCAGTTTAGGCGGACACAGCAATCAGCCCCAGCATTTT. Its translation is CASSLGGHSNQPQHF. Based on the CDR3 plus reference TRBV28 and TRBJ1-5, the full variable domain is DVKVTQSSRYLVKRTGEKVFLECVQDMDHENMFWYRQDPGLGLRLIYFSYDVKMKEKGDIPEGYSVSREKKERFSLILESASTNQTSMYLCASSLGGHSNQPQHFGDGTRLSIL.

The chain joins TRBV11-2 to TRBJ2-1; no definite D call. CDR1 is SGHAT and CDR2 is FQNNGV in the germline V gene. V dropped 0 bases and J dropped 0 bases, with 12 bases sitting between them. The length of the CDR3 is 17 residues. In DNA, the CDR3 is TGTGCCAGCAGCTTAGAGATTTACCCGAGCTCCTACAATGAGCAGTTCTTC. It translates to CASSLEIYPSSYNEQFF.

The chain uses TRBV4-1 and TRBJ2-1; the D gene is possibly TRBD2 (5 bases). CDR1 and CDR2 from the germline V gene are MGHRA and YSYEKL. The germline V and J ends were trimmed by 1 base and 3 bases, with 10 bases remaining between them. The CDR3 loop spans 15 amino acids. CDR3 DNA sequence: TGCGCCAGCAGCCAAGTAACTAGAATCTACAATGAGCAGTTCTTC. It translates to CASSQVTRIYNEQFF.

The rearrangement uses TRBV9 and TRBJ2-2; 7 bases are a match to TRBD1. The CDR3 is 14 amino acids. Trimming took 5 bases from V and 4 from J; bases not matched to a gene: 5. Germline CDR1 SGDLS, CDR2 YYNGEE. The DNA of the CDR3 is TGTGCCAGCAGGGCAGGGGGAAGCACCGGGGAGCTGTTTTTT. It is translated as CASRAGGSTGELFF. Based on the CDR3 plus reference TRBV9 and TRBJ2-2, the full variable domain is DSGVTQTPKHLITATGQRVTLRCSPRSGDLSVYWYQQSLDQGLQFLIQYYNGEERAKGNILERFSAQQFPDLHSELNLSSLELGDSALYFCASRAGGSTGELFFGEGSRLTVL.

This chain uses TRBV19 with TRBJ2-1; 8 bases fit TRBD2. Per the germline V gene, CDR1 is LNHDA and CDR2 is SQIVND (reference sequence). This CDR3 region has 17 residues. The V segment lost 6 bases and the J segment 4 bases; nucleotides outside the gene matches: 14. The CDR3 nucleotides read TGTGCCAGTAGGTCCCCCTTACTAGCGGAAATATACAATGAGCAGTTCTTC. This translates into CASRSPLLAEIYNEQFF.

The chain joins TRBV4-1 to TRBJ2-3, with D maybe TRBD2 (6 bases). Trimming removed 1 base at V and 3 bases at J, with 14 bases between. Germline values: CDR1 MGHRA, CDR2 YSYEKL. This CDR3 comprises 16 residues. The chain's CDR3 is CASSQGATRGTDTQYF. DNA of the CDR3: TGCGCCAGCAGCCAAGGGGCTACTCGGGGGACAGATACGCAGTATTTT.

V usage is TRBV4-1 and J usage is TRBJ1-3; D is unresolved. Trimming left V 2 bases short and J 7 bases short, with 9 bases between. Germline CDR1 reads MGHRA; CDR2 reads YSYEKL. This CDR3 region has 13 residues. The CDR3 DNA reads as TGCGCCAGCAGCCAATCCAGTGTGAACACCATATATTTT. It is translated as CASSQSSVNTIYF.

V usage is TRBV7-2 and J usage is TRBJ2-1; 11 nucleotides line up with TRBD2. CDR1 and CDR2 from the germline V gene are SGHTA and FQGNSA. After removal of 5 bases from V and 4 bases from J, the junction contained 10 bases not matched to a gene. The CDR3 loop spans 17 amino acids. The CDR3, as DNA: TGTGCCAGCAGCCATCGACTAGCGGGAACTAGGTACAATGAGCAGTTCTTC. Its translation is CASSHRLAGTRYNEQFF.

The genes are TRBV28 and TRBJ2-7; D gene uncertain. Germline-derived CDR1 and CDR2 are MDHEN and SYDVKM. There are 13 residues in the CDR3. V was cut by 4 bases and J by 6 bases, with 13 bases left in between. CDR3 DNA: TGTGCCAGCAGTTCGTATCTCTCTCTCGAGCAGTACTTC. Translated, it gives CASSSYLSLEQYF.

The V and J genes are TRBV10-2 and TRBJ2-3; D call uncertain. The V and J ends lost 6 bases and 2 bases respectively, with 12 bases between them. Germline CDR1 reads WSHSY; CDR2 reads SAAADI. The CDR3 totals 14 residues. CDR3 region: CASRGTTNTDTQYF. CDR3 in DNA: TGCGCCAGCAGGGGTACTACCAACACAGATACGCAGTATTTT.

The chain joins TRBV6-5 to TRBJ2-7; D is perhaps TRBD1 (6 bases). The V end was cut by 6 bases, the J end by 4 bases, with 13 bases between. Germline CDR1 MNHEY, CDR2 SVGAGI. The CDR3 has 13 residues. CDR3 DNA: TGTGCCAGCAGCTACCGGGACACGTACGAGCAGTACTTC. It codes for CASSYRDTYEQYF.

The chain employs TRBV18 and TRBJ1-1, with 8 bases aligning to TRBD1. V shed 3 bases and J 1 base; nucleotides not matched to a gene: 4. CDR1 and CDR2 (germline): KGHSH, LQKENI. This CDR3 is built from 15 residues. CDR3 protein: CASSPLGQGNTEAFF. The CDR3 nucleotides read TGTGCCAGCTCACCTCTCGGACAGGGGAACACTGAAGCTTTCTTT.

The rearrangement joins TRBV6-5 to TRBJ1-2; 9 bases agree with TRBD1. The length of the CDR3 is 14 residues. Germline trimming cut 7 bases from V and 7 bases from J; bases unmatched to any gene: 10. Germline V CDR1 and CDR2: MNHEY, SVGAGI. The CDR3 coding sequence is TGTGCCAGCATTACACAGGGGGCGTATCGTGGCTACACCTTC. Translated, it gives CASITQGAYRGYTF.

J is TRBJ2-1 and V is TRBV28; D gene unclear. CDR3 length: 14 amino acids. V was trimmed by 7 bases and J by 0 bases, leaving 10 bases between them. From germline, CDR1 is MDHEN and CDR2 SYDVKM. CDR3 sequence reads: CASNRVSSYNEQFF. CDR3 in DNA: TGTGCCAGCAATCGGGTTAGCTCCTACAATGAGCAGTTCTTC.

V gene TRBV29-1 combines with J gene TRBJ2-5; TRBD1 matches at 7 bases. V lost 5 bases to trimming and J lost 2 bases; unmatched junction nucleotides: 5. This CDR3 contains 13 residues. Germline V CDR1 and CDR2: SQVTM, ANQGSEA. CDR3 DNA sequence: TGCAGCGTTACCCAGGGGGTTCAAGAGACCCAGTACTTC. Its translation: CSVTQGVQETQYF.